The 27 T cell receptor beta chains given below trace back to one sample, sequenced in a study of blood T cell repertoires in COVID-19. TCRdb's copy holds only in-frame clones and misses some; the assay was immunoSEQ multiplex PCR. The sample includes some 350,000 clones, around 89% of them seen just once. Sequenced material: PBMCs or T cells enriched from blood (not recorded which). These receptors were taken from a man younger than 30 who had recovered from COVID-19.

V usage is TRBV7-3 and J usage is TRBJ2-3; the D is unclear. V lost 2 bases and J lost 4, with 4 bases in between. The CDR3 runs to 12 residues. CDR1 and CDR2 from the germline V gene are SGHTA and FQGTGA. DNA for the CDR3: TGTGCCAGCAGCTTAGACTCAGATACGCAGTATTTT. Amino acids: CASSLDSDTQYF.

This chain joins TRBV5-5 and TRBJ2-7; 10 positions agree with TRBD1. The CDR3 extends over 15 amino acids. The trim removed 4 bases at V and 2 bases at J, leaving 6 bases unmatched. The germline V gene has CDR1 SGHKS and CDR2 YYEKEE (reference sequence). Here the CDR3 DNA reads TGTGCCAGCAGCACCGCCGGGACAGGGGCCTACGAGCAGTACTTC. Its translation is CASSTAGTGAYEQYF. The full variable domain, with the rest looked up from reference TRBV5-5 and TRBJ2-7, is DAGVTQSPTHLIKTRGQQVTLRCSPISGHKSVSWYQQVLGQGPQFIFQYYEKEERGRGNFPDRFSARQFPNYSSELNVNALLLGDSALYLCASSTAGTGAYEQYFGPGTRLTVT.

The chain uses TRBV28 and TRBJ2-1; D ambiguous. Trimming pared 6 bases from V and 5 bases from J, leaving 11 bases between. The CDR3 totals 13 residues. Germline V gene data show CDR1 as MDHEN and CDR2 as SYDVKM. This chain's CDR3 is CASSVLANNEQFF. The CDR3 DNA sequence: TGTGCCAGCAGCGTATTAGCTAACAATGAGCAGTTCTTC.

This chain links TRBV9 with TRBJ2-1; D may be TRBD2 (6 bases). CDR3 size: 15 residues. Trimming cost V 4 bases and J 3 bases, with 14 bases left between them. Germline V gene sequence: CDR1 SGDLS, CDR2 YYNGEE. The CDR3 loop reads CASSPVLANYNEQFF. The CDR3 DNA reads TGTGCCAGCAGCCCCGTTCTAGCGAACTACAATGAGCAGTTCTTC.

The V call is TRBV4-2, the J call TRBJ2-1; TRBD2 matches at 11 bases. The CDR3 spans 15 residues. The germline CDR1 and CDR2 sequences are LGHNA and YNFKEQ. V dropped 3 bases and J dropped 5; count of bases not matched to a gene: 3. The CDR3 loop is CASSHGTSGNNEQFF. The CDR3 coding sequence is TGTGCCAGCAGCCATGGGACTAGCGGAAACAATGAGCAGTTCTTC.

The rearrangement links TRBV28 to TRBJ2-2; TRBD1 matches at 8 bases. The CDR3 loop spans 15 amino acids. Trimming at V came to 6 bases and at J to 4 bases, leaving 7 bases not matched to a gene. CDR1 is MDHEN and CDR2 is SYDVKM in the germline V gene. CDR3 DNA sequence: TGTGCCAGCAGCCGGACAGGGCGTCTCACCGGGGAGCTGTTTTTT. This translates into CASSRTGRLTGELFF.

The V and J genes are TRBV9 and TRBJ2-2, with 9 bases identical to TRBD1. The V gene end was trimmed by 0 bases and the J gene end by 3 bases; junction bases not matched to a gene: 0. The V gene's germline CDR1 is SGDLS and CDR2 YYNGEE. The length of the CDR3 is 15 residues. Here the CDR3 DNA reads TGTGCCAGCAGCGTAGGACAGGGGGACACCGGGGAGCTGTTTTTT. As protein: CASSVGQGDTGELFF.

V usage is TRBV4-1 and J usage is TRBJ1-4; 8 bases map to TRBD1. This CDR3 comprises 16 residues. With 4 bases clipped from V and 5 bases from J, the junction kept 9 bases outside the gene matches. From germline, CDR1 is MGHRA and CDR2 YSYEKL. The CDR3 region is CASSRVRQGLNEKLFF. The CDR3 coding sequence is TGCGCCAGCAGCCGGGTTCGACAGGGGCTCAATGAAAAACTGTTTTTT.

The rearrangement joins TRBV7-6 to TRBJ1-4, with 8 bases identical to TRBD1. This CDR3 spans 16 amino acids. Trimming removed 6 bases from V and 4 bases from J; junction bases left unmatched: 10. The germline gives CDR1 SGHVS, CDR2 FNYEAQ. For the CDR3, the DNA is TGTGCCAGCAGACTAAACCCGGGACAGGATAATGAAAAACTGTTTTTT. This codes for CASRLNPGQDNEKLFF.

This clone was recorded only once. This chain uses TRBV14 with TRBJ1-1; no definite D call. Germline values: CDR1 SGHDN, CDR2 FVKESK. The germline V and J ends were trimmed by 0 bases and 5 bases, with 7 bases remaining between them. This CDR3 comprises 13 residues. In nucleotides, the CDR3 is TGTGCCAGCAGCCAAGAAAGAGGTACTGAAGCTTTCTTT. Translated: CASSQERGTEAFF.

V usage is TRBV6-4 and J usage is TRBJ2-1; D gene uncertain. This CDR3 contains 15 residues. With 0 bases removed from V and 4 bases from J, the gap between germline ends came to 10 bases. Germline lookup yields CDR1 MRHNA and CDR2 SNTAGT. The CDR3 DNA sequence: TGTGCCAGCAGTGACTCGAGGTTTCGTTACAATGAGCAGTTCTTC. Translating it yields CASSDSRFRYNEQFF.

V is TRBV29-1 and J is TRBJ2-5; 7 nucleotides match TRBD1. The V gene end was trimmed by 4 bases and the J gene end by 6 bases; junction bases not matched to a gene: 11. In germline, CDR1 is SQVTM, CDR2 ANQGSEA. The CDR3 has 14 residues. The CDR3: CSVGTGEGGKTQYF. The CDR3 DNA reads as TGCAGCGTTGGAACAGGGGAAGGTGGAAAGACCCAGTACTTC.

The chain couples TRBV3-1 (or the pseudogene TRBV3-2) to TRBJ2-7; no definite D call. Germline lookup yields CDR1 LGHDT and CDR2 YNNKEL (reference sequence). This CDR3 has 16 amino acids. V was clipped by 0 bases and J by 0 bases, with 12 bases between them. CDR3 sequence (DNA): TGTGCCAGCAGCCAAGATCTTGGCTGGAGCTCCTACGAGCAGTACTTC. This sequence encodes CASSQDLGWSSYEQYF.

V is TRBV19 and J is TRBJ2-1, with D possibly TRBD1 on 5 matching bases. The CDR3 is 14 residues long. Germline V gene sequence: CDR1 LNHDA, CDR2 SQIVND (reference sequence). Trimming removed 3 bases at V and 10 bases at J, with 16 bases between. The CDR3 is CASSIGGAAAEQFF. The CDR3 coding sequence is TGTGCCAGTAGTATCGGTGGGGCAGCCGCCGAGCAGTTCTTC.

The chain carries TRBV7-9 and TRBJ1-2, with no clear D. CDR1 is SEHNR, CDR2 FQNEAQ, per germline (reference sequence). The CDR3 covers 12 residues. V was cut by 0 bases and J by 11 bases, with 10 bases left in between. This CDR3 is CASSLAAGLYTF. CDR3 coding DNA: TGTGCCAGCAGCTTAGCTGCCGGTTTGTACACCTTC.

The gene calls are TRBV2 and TRBJ1-1; 7 bases are shared with TRBD1. This CDR3 spans 14 amino acids. Germline CDR1 is SNHLY and CDR2 is FYNNEI. After removal of 5 bases from V and 0 bases from J, the junction contained 3 bases not matched to a gene. DNA of the CDR3: TGTGCCAGCAGTCAACAGGGGATGAACACTGAAGCTTTCTTT. It specifies CASSQQGMNTEAFF.

The chain has TRBV5-4 and TRBJ2-2; D is undetermined. CDR3 length equals 13 residues. V was pared by 2 bases and J by 5 bases, with 7 bases between. Germline values: CDR1 SGHNT, CDR2 YYREEE (reference sequence). CDR3 amino acids: CASSLGVTGELFF. CDR3 bases: TGTGCCAGCAGCTTAGGAGTGACCGGGGAGCTGTTTTTT.

CDR3 protein: CASTLTSGLEQYSYEQYF. DNA for the CDR3: TGTGCCAGCACCTTGACTAGCGGGTTAGAACAGTACTCCTACGAGCAGTACTTC. This sequence joins TRBV7-8 and TRBJ2-7; 10 nucleotides align to TRBD2. The CDR3 length is 18 residues. Germline CDR1 is SGHVS and CDR2 is FQNEAQ. Unmatched junction bases numbered 15, after V lost 7 bases and J lost 0 bases. Combining the CDR3 with reference TRBV7-8 and TRBJ2-7 gives the whole variable domain GAGVSQSPRYKVAKRGQDVALRCDPISGHVSLFWYQQALGQGPEFLTYFQNEAQLDKSGLPSDRFFAERPEGSVSTLKIQRTQQEDSAVYLCASTLTSGLEQYSYEQYFGPGTRLTVT.

Only one count was recorded for this clone. The chain has TRBV7-9 and TRBJ2-3, with 10 bases identical to TRBD1. Germline CDR1 is SEHNR and CDR2 is FQNEAQ (reference sequence). This CDR3 has 17 residues. The J segment lost 4 bases and the V segment lost 6 bases, leaving 13 bases of the junction unmatched. The chain's CDR3 is CASSRNAGTGAADTQYF. DNA for the CDR3: TGTGCCAGCAGTCGTAACGCCGGGACAGGGGCCGCAGATACGCAGTATTTT.

The chain links TRBV28 to TRBJ2-7; TRBD1 is a possible D gene (6 bases). Germline V gene data show CDR1 as MDHEN and CDR2 as SYDVKM. The V end was cut by 3 bases, the J end by 6 bases, with 15 bases between. CDR3 length equals 14 residues. CDR3 sequence: CASSLVGGSAEQYF. Written as DNA, the CDR3 is TGTGCCAGCAGTTTGGTAGGGGGATCGGCCGAGCAGTACTTC.

The CDR3 reads CASSSNMRAWETQYF. The CDR3 DNA reads as TGTGCCAGCAGTTCCAACATGCGGGCATGGGAGACCCAGTACTTC. This chain connects TRBV9 to TRBJ2-5, with D perhaps matching TRBD2 (5 bases). Germline CDR1 SGDLS, CDR2 YYNGEE. CDR3 length equals 15 residues. V was trimmed by 5 bases and J by 5 bases, leaving 19 bases between them.

This rearrangement joins TRBV2 to TRBJ2-1; 8 bases align to TRBD2. Unmatched junction bases numbered 1, after V lost 5 bases and J lost 4 bases. The CDR3 extends over 13 amino acids. Germline CDR1 SNHLY, CDR2 FYNNEI. The CDR3 DNA sequence: TGTGCCAGCAGTATAGCGGGGTACAATGAGCAGTTCTTC. This encodes CASSIAGYNEQFF.

The chain couples TRBV18 to TRBJ1-3; TRBD1 matches at 7 bases. The trim removed 1 base at V and 0 bases at J, leaving 6 bases unmatched. Germline V gene sequence: CDR1 KGHSH, CDR2 LQKENI. This CDR3 comprises 17 residues. The CDR3 bases are TGTGCCAGCTCACCACTCGACAGGGCCCCCTCTGGAAACACCATATATTTT. It yields the protein CASSPLDRAPSGNTIYF.

The chain recombines TRBV19 with TRBJ2-3; TRBD2 matches at 9 bases. V trimming: 8 bases; J trimming: 4 bases; junction bases outside the gene matches: 10. Germline CDR1 reads LNHDA; CDR2 reads SQIVND (reference sequence). CDR3 size: 15 residues. CDR3 in DNA: TGTGCCAGTGTCGAGGCTAGCGGGATTTCAGATACGCAGTATTTT. Protein product: CASVEASGISDTQYF.

The chain joins TRBV7-9 to TRBJ1-1, with no clear D. V was clipped by 5 bases and J by 6 bases, with 10 bases between them. This CDR3 region has 12 residues. Looked up from germline, CDR1 is SEHNR and CDR2 is FQNEAQ (reference sequence). CDR3 nucleotide sequence: TGTGCCAGCAGCCGTGAGGAACCTGAAGCTTTCTTT. Its protein product is CASSREEPEAFF.

The chain is built from TRBV3-1 (or the pseudogene TRBV3-2) and TRBJ1-1, with 9 nucleotides matching TRBD1. The CDR3 spans 14 residues. The germline V gene has CDR1 LGHDT and CDR2 YNNKEL (reference sequence). The V gene end was trimmed by 2 bases and the J gene end by 8 bases; junction bases not matched to a gene: 6. In DNA, the CDR3 is TGTGCCAGCAGCCAACTGGGACAGGGCCCCGAAGCTTTCTTT. This encodes CASSQLGQGPEAFF.

This sequence joins TRBV15 and TRBJ1-3; D not resolved. The CDR3 is made up of 12 amino acids. The germline gives CDR1 LNHNV, CDR2 YYDKDF (reference sequence). The ends were cut back, 7 bases at V and 8 bases at J, with 12 bases in the middle. DNA of the CDR3: TGTGCCACCAAGTCAGCGGGCGACACCATATATTTT. It yields the protein CATKSAGDTIYF. Based on the CDR3 plus reference TRBV15 and TRBJ1-3, the full variable domain is DAMVIQNPRYQVTQFGKPVTLSCSQTLNHNVMYWYQQKSSQAPKLLFHYYDKDFNNEADTPDNFQSRRPNTSFCFLDIRSPGLGDTAMYLCATKSAGDTIYFGEGSWLTVV.